The 18 T cell receptor beta chains listed next were all sequenced from one sample in a study of T cell changes during pregnancy in multiple sclerosis (dated by TCRdb to about 2019). The protocol used for the library was the immunoSEQ multiplex PCR assay. TCRdb's version of the immuneACCESS table is confined to in-frame rearrangements and falls short of the full clone set. An unresolved V gene accounts for under half of the shortfall where checked; the remainder is of unknown origin. Counted in this sample were some 70,000 clones; around 92% of them appeared once. Jointly, the top ten make up roughly 3% of the sample. Sequenced material: CD8+ T cells from peripheral blood mononuclear cells, taken in the third trimester of pregnancy. The source is a female donor in good health, enrolled as a control in a pregnancy study.

This chain connects TRBV29-1 to TRBJ2-3; perhaps TRBD2 as D (5 bases). The length of the CDR3 is 16 residues. CDR1 is SQVTM and CDR2 is ANQGSEA in the germline V gene. With 1 base removed from V and 2 bases from J, the gap between germline ends came to 16 bases. This CDR3 reads CSVEAGIGINTDTQYF. The CDR3 bases are TGCAGCGTTGAAGCCGGGATCGGAATAAACACAGATACGCAGTATTTT.

This chain links TRBV28 with TRBJ2-1, with D maybe TRBD2 (5 bases). Germline values: CDR1 MDHEN, CDR2 SYDVKM. This CDR3 comprises 14 residues. Trimming left V 10 bases short and J 0 bases short, with 13 bases between. The CDR3 loop reads CAITPRVSYNEQFF. CDR3 DNA: TGTGCCATTACCCCGAGGGTCTCCTACAATGAGCAGTTCTTC. The complete variable domain, with remaining parts taken from reference TRBV28 and TRBJ2-1, reads DVKVTQSSRYLVKRTGEKVFLECVQDMDHENMFWYRQDPGLGLRLIYFSYDVKMKEKGDIPEGYSVSREKKERFSLILESASTNQTSMYLCAITPRVSYNEQFFGPGTRLTVL.

The chain joins TRBV19 to TRBJ1-2; 8 bases are shared with TRBD1. Trimming at V came to 7 bases and at J to 10 bases, leaving 11 bases not matched to a gene. This CDR3 has 13 amino acids. Germline V gives CDR1 LNHDA, CDR2 SQIVND (reference sequence). The CDR3 coding sequence is TGTGCCAGTACCCCGACAGGGGCAAGAGACTACACCTTC. This sequence encodes CASTPTGARDYTF. Full variable domain (outside the CDR3, taken from reference TRBV19 and TRBJ1-2): DGGITQSPKYLFRKEGQNVTLSCEQNLNHDAMYWYRQDPGQGLRLIYYSQIVNDFQKGDIAEGYSVSREKKESFPLTVTSAQKNPTAFYLCASTPTGARDYTFGSGTRLTVV.

This chain joins TRBV4-1 and TRBJ1-1; D might be TRBD1 (6 bases). The germline V and J ends were trimmed by 1 base and 1 base, with 13 bases remaining between them. The CDR3 covers 16 residues. Per germline, CDR1 MGHRA and CDR2 YSYEKL. CDR3 in amino acids: CASSQGTVRPNTEAFF. The CDR3 region has the DNA TGCGCCAGCAGCCAAGGGACAGTTCGACCGAACACTGAAGCTTTCTTT.

Only one count was recorded for this clone. The chain uses TRBV4-2 and TRBJ2-7, with TRBD1 as a possible D gene (6 bases). CDR3 length equals 16 residues. Germline assignment: CDR1 LGHNA and CDR2 YNFKEQ. The germline V and J ends were trimmed by 0 bases and 5 bases, with 17 bases remaining between them. In DNA, the CDR3 is TGTGCCAGCAGCCAAGAAGGCACCAGGGGAAACGACGAGCAGTACTTC. As protein: CASSQEGTRGNDEQYF.

The chain couples TRBV10-1 to TRBJ2-3, with 9 bases that match TRBD2. The CDR3 extends over 19 amino acids. Germline-derived CDR1 and CDR2 are WNHNN and SYGVQD (reference sequence). After removal of 1 base from V and 0 bases from J, the junction contained 11 bases not matched to a gene. The CDR3 coding sequence is TGCGCCAGCAGTGAGTTTCTTGTGACTAGCGGTACTAGCACAGATACGCAGTATTTT. Protein sequence: CASSEFLVTSGTSTDTQYF.

The chain recombines TRBV20-1 with TRBJ2-1; 7 bases are shared with TRBD1. V trimming: 5 bases; J trimming: 15 bases; junction bases outside the gene matches: 10. There are 11 residues in the CDR3. Germline values: CDR1 DFQATT, CDR2 SNEGSKA (reference sequence). CDR3 protein: CSAWDSGVAFF. CDR3 DNA sequence: TGCAGTGCTTGGGACAGTGGAGTGGCGTTCTTC.

The rearrangement links TRBV27 to TRBJ2-7; 7 positions agree with TRBD1. The germline gives CDR1 MNHEY, CDR2 SMNVEV (reference sequence). Unmatched junction bases numbered 9, after V lost 8 bases and J lost 2 bases. This CDR3 region has 14 residues. The CDR3 region is CASGPTGNTYEQYF. For the CDR3, the DNA is TGTGCCAGCGGGCCGACAGGGAATACCTACGAGCAGTACTTC.

The rearrangement uses TRBV27 and TRBJ1-4, with D possibly TRBD1 on 5 matching bases. V lost 7 bases and J lost 7, with 25 bases in between. The germline V gene encodes CDR1 MNHEY and CDR2 SMNVEV (reference sequence). CDR3 length: 17 amino acids. The CDR3 region has the DNA TGTGCCAGCAATCATTCCGGGTGTTCGGGGGTAGGTGAAAAACTGTTTTTT. Its translation: CASNHSGCSGVGEKLFF. The whole variable domain, remainder taken from reference TRBV27 and TRBJ1-4, is EAQVTQNPRYLITVTGKKLTVTCSQNMNHEYMSWYRQDPGLGLRQIYYSMNVEVTDKGDVPEGYKVSRKEKRNFPLILESPSPNQTSLYFCASNHSGCSGVGEKLFFGSGTQLSVL.

V gene TRBV4-3 combines with J gene TRBJ2-2; D perhaps matches TRBD2 (6 bases). Trimming removed 5 bases from V and 1 base from J, with 17 bases in between. The germline gives CDR1 LGHNA, CDR2 YSLEER. The CDR3 spans 17 residues. The CDR3 DNA follows: TGCGCCAGCAGCAACCTGTTTGCGGGGTGGAACACCGGGGAGCTGTTTTTT. As protein: CASSNLFAGWNTGELFF.

The V and J genes are TRBV6-5 and TRBJ1-5; possible D gene TRBD1, 6 bases. The CDR3 covers 15 residues. Germline CDR1 is MNHEY and CDR2 is SVGAGI. The V end lost 5 bases, the J end lost 6 bases, and 17 bases lay between the germline ends. The CDR3 reads CASSRDNEVGQPQHF. The CDR3 DNA is TGTGCCAGCAGTCGGGACAATGAGGTGGGTCAGCCCCAGCATTTT.

The chain joins TRBV27 to TRBJ1-2; possible D gene TRBD1, 5 bases. V lost 0 bases, J lost 4 bases, and 6 bases lay in between. The CDR3 loop spans 13 amino acids. Germline V CDR1 and CDR2: MNHEY, SMNVEV (reference sequence). The CDR3 DNA sequence: TGTGCCAGCAGTTTATCAGGGGTCTATGGCTACACCTTC. Translating it yields CASSLSGVYGYTF.

The chain joins TRBV11-2 to TRBJ2-7; 11 nucleotides agree with TRBD1. The CDR3 is 13 residues long. In germline, CDR1 is SGHAT, CDR2 FQNNGV. V lost 5 bases, J lost 4 bases, and 1 base stayed unmatched. The CDR3 nucleotides are TGTGCCAGCAGCCGGGACAGGGGGTACGAGCAGTACTTC. It is translated as CASSRDRGYEQYF.

The V and J genes are TRBV6-5 and TRBJ1-2; a weak D match, TRBD1 (6 bases). Germline V gene lookup returns CDR1 MNHEY and CDR2 SVGAGI. Trimming took 7 bases from V and 4 from J, leaving 19 bases between them. CDR3 length: 15 amino acids. The CDR3 DNA sequence: TGTGCCAGCAACCCTACAACAGGGATGGGCTATGGCTACACCTTC. It is translated as CASNPTTGMGYGYTF.

The rearrangement uses TRBV9 and TRBJ2-3, with 7 positions matching TRBD2. CDR1 and CDR2 (germline): SGDLS, YYNGEE. V was pared by 1 base and J by 2 bases, with 13 bases of the junction left unmatched. There are 18 residues in the CDR3. The DNA of the CDR3 is TGTGCCAGCAGCGTACAAGCGGGGAGTCCACCAACCACAGATACGCAGTATTTT. Translation: CASSVQAGSPPTTDTQYF.

The V call is TRBV10-1, the J call TRBJ2-3, with 8 positions matching TRBD2. The germline CDR1 and CDR2 sequences are WNHNN and SYGVQD (reference sequence). V was pared by 3 bases and J by 2 bases, with 19 bases of the junction left unmatched. The CDR3 is 20 residues long. The CDR3 loop reads CASSERRGASSGVTTDTQYF. For the CDR3, the DNA is TGCGCCAGCAGTGAAAGGAGGGGCGCAAGTAGCGGGGTCACCACAGATACGCAGTATTTT.

The rearrangement uses TRBV7-9 and TRBJ1-1, with no clear D. The germline V gene has CDR1 SEHNR and CDR2 FQNEAQ (reference sequence). Deletions cut 4 bases from V and 1 base from J, with 16 bases between. The CDR3 sequence is 16 residues long. As DNA, the CDR3 is TGTGCCAGCAGCTCCCCGGTCGGAGCGAAGAACACTGAAGCTTTCTTT. It translates to CASSSPVGAKNTEAFF. Full variable domain (rest looked up from reference TRBV7-9 and TRBJ1-1): DTGVSQNPRHKITKRGQNVTFRCDPISEHNRLYWYRQTLGQGPEFLTYFQNEAQLEKSRLLSDRFSAERPKGSFSTLEIQRTEQGDSAMYLCASSSPVGAKNTEAFFGQGTRLTVV.

CDR3 amino acids: CASSGSERSYEQYF. The CDR3 nucleotides read TGTGCCAGCAGCGGATCGGAGCGCTCCTACGAGCAGTACTTC. This chain joins TRBV9 and TRBJ2-7; no clear D gene. Trimming removed 3 bases from V and 0 bases from J, with 10 bases in between. Germline assignment: CDR1 SGDLS and CDR2 YYNGEE. The CDR3 extends over 14 amino acids.